This TCR beta chain was recovered during a study of T cells after yellow fever vaccination. This CDR3 comprises 13 residues. V was trimmed by 2 bases and J by 7 bases, leaving 8 bases between them. CDR1 KGHDR and CDR2 SFDVKD come from the germline V gene. TCRdb re-analysed the 5' RACE reads in MiXCR, keeping a single row per CDR3 protein. The data contain some 150,000 distinct CDR3 sequences, about 7% of them seen just once; the ten biggest clones take up about 0.61%. This clonotype has a count of ten or more. This sequence joins TRBV24-1 and TRBJ2-1, with no clear D. The sample was CD4+ T cells sorted from PBMCs, taken 10 days after the yellow fever booster vaccination. This receptor was identified in a man under 40 who received the YFV17D yellow fever vaccine. CDR3 coding DNA: TGTGCCACCAGTGATTCCGGTTGGAATGAGCAGTTCTTC. Amino acid sequence: CATSDSGWNEQFF.